The 19 T cell receptor beta chains below all came from one sample that was sequenced in a study of OX40 agonist ivuxolimab in advanced cancers. The table came from immunoSEQ multiplex PCR; TCRdb's copy has only in-frame clones and leaves some out. The data hold tens of thousands of clones, with about 82% observed a single time. The sample here was CD4+ or CD8+ T cells sorted from blood, taken in a trial of the OX40 agonist ivuxolimab. All receptors derive from an adult with an advanced solid tumor such as melanoma, head and neck, liver or kidney cancer.

This chain links TRBV6-5 with TRBJ1-1; tentatively, D is TRBD1 (5 bases). The V end lost 2 bases, the J end lost 3 bases, and 10 bases lay between the germline ends. The CDR3 length is 14 residues. Per the germline V gene, CDR1 is MNHEY and CDR2 is SVGAGI. In DNA, the CDR3 is TGTGCCAGCAGTTACGGGGGGAGAGACACTGAAGCTTTCTTT. This sequence encodes CASSYGGRDTEAFF.

This clone has just a few counts. V gene TRBV7-2 combines with J gene TRBJ1-1; TRBD1 might be the D (6 bases). Germline values: CDR1 SGHTA, CDR2 FQGNSA. Trimming cost V 3 bases and J 12 bases, with 20 bases left between them. CDR3 length: 14 amino acids. CDR3 in DNA: TGTGCCAGCAGCTTTGCTGGGGGGCCCGGAGGTACTTTCTTT. Encoded protein: CASSFAGGPGGTFF.

The rearrangement links TRBV4-1 to TRBJ1-3; 7 bases fit TRBD1. Germline V CDR1 and CDR2: MGHRA, YSYEKL. This CDR3 spans 16 amino acids. V lost 2 bases and J lost 2; bases outside the gene matches: 6. CDR3 DNA sequence: TGCGCCAGCAGCCAACTATATACAGGGGCTGGAAACACCATATATTTT. As protein: CASSQLYTGAGNTIYF.

The genes are TRBV19 and TRBJ1-1, with TRBD1 identical over 10 bases. Unmatched junction bases numbered 4, after V lost 4 bases and J lost 5 bases. Germline CDR1 LNHDA, CDR2 SQIVND (reference sequence). The CDR3 length is 14 residues. CDR3: CASSTTGGLTEAFF. CDR3 sequence (DNA): TGTGCCAGTAGTACGACAGGGGGCTTGACTGAAGCTTTCTTT.

The chain is built from TRBV11-2 and TRBJ1-2; TRBD1 is a possible D gene (6 bases). Germline V gene data show CDR1 as SGHAT and CDR2 as FQNNGV. With 3 bases removed from V and 9 bases from J, the gap between germline ends came to 17 bases. The CDR3 is 14 residues long. The CDR3 sequence is CASSFGGQGRSYTF. CDR3 nucleotides: TGTGCCAGCAGCTTCGGGGGGCAGGGTCGAAGCTACACCTTC.

The rearrangement joins TRBV15 to TRBJ2-1; TRBD1 agrees at 10 bases. CDR3 length equals 15 residues. Germline V gives CDR1 LNHNV, CDR2 YYDKDF (reference sequence). V was pared by 0 bases and J by 6 bases, with 2 bases of the junction left unmatched. The CDR3 coding sequence is TGTGCCACCAGCAGAGAGGACAGGGGGGGCAATGAGCAGTTCTTC. Protein: CATSREDRGGNEQFF.

The rearrangement joins TRBV19 to TRBJ1-4; 7 nucleotides line up with TRBD1. V was pared by 3 bases and J by 10 bases, with 8 bases of the junction left unmatched. The CDR3 is 14 amino acids. Germline CDR1 reads LNHDA; CDR2 reads SQIVND (reference sequence). The CDR3 DNA sequence: TGTGCCAGTAGTATGGGGAGACAGGGCAGAAAACTGTTTTTT. This translates into CASSMGRQGRKLFF.

This clone was seen more than once but under ten times. The chain has TRBV27 and TRBJ2-7; unclear D gene. With 6 bases removed from V and 1 base from J, the gap between germline ends came to 7 bases. Germline assignment: CDR1 MNHEY and CDR2 SMNVEV (reference sequence). The CDR3 length is 12 residues. CDR3 sequence (DNA): TGTGCCAGCAGAGTGCGTTCCTACGAGCAGTACTTC. As protein: CASRVRSYEQYF.

The V and J genes are TRBV11-2 and TRBJ2-7; possibly TRBD2 for D (5 bases). Trimming took 4 bases from V and 4 from J, leaving 11 bases between them. Germline lookup yields CDR1 SGHAT and CDR2 FQNNGV. CDR3 size: 13 residues. The CDR3 protein is CASSSGSLYEQYF. Here the CDR3 DNA reads TGTGCCAGCAGCTCGGGATCGTTATACGAGCAGTACTTC.

The chain employs TRBV15 and TRBJ2-5; D is uncertain. The CDR3 sequence is 13 residues long. From germline, CDR1 is LNHNV and CDR2 YYDKDF (reference sequence). Trimming pared 1 base from V and 4 bases from J, leaving 7 bases between. The CDR3: CATSRADGETQYF. CDR3 bases: TGTGCCACCAGCAGAGCTGATGGAGAGACCCAGTACTTC. Based on the CDR3 plus reference TRBV15 and TRBJ2-5, the full variable domain is DAMVIQNPRYQVTQFGKPVTLSCSQTLNHNVMYWYQQKSSQAPKLLFHYYDKDFNNEADTPDNFQSRRPNTSFCFLDIRSPGLGDTAMYLCATSRADGETQYFGPGTRLLVL.

The chain joins TRBV6-1 to TRBJ2-3; TRBD2 matches 7 bases. The ends lost 10 bases at V and 2 bases at J; junction bases unmatched: 9. The CDR3 has 14 residues. Germline V gene lookup returns CDR1 MNHNS and CDR2 SASEGT. The CDR3 is CATLDRGDTDTQYF. In nucleotides, the CDR3 is TGTGCCACCCTGGATCGGGGGGACACAGATACGCAGTATTTT.

The chain links TRBV10-3 to TRBJ2-2; D is unresolved. V was cut by 0 bases and J by 5 bases, with 10 bases left in between. Germline values: CDR1 ENHRY, CDR2 SYGVKD. The CDR3 covers 15 residues. The CDR3 coding sequence is TGTGCCATCAGTGAGTCGAAGGGCGGTACCGGGGAGCTGTTTTTT. Its protein product is CAISESKGGTGELFF.

This clone occurred once. This sample includes further DNA sequences coding for the same CDR3. The rearrangement links TRBV2 to TRBJ2-3; D could derive from TRBD1 or TRBD2 (6 bases each). Germline V CDR1 and CDR2: SNHLY, FYNNEI. Trimming removed 7 bases at V and 5 bases at J, with 19 bases between. The CDR3 is 15 residues long. In DNA, the CDR3 is TGTGCCAGCAAGTCGGGGGCCACCAACAGAGATACGCAGTATTTT. Translated, it gives CASKSGATNRDTQYF.

This clone was found a few times. The chain carries TRBV6-5 and TRBJ1-2; 11 bases are a match to TRBD1. After removal of 2 bases from V and 4 bases from J, the junction contained 6 bases not matched to a gene. This CDR3 has 16 residues. Germline loops: CDR1 MNHEY, CDR2 SVGAGI. The CDR3 sequence is CASSYLRTGGGYGYTF. CDR3 bases: TGTGCCAGCAGTTACCTACGGACAGGGGGCGGCTATGGCTACACCTTC.

V and J are TRBV7-6 and TRBJ1-2, with D unresolved. The CDR3 loop spans 14 amino acids. Germline values: CDR1 SGHVS, CDR2 FNYEAQ. The V and J ends lost 4 bases and 1 base respectively, with 10 bases between them. CDR3 nucleotide sequence: TGTGCCAGCAGCTCCCCGGGAGTTAACTATGGCTACACCTTC. Translation: CASSSPGVNYGYTF. Variable domain in full (rest from reference TRBV7-6 and TRBJ1-2): GAGVSQSPRYKVTKRGQDVALRCDPISGHVSLYWYRQALGQGPEFLTYFNYEAQQDKSGLPNDRFSAERPEGSISTLTIQRTEQRDSAMYRCASSSPGVNYGYTFGSGTRLTVV.

The chain couples TRBV4-1 to TRBJ1-5, with TRBD1 matching 9 bases. The CDR3 sequence is 15 residues long. J lost 3 bases, V lost 1 base, and 1 base had no gene match. Per germline, CDR1 MGHRA and CDR2 YSYEKL. The chain's CDR3 is CASSQGDRDNQPQHF. CDR3 coding DNA: TGCGCCAGCAGCCAAGGGGACAGGGACAATCAGCCCCAGCATTTT.

The V and J genes are TRBV6-5 and TRBJ2-5; 8 bases align to TRBD1. The CDR3 loop spans 13 amino acids. Germline CDR1 MNHEY, CDR2 SVGAGI. V was pared by 5 bases and J by 5 bases, with 4 bases of the junction left unmatched. The CDR3 is CASSGRGPETQYF. The CDR3 DNA follows: TGTGCCAGCAGTGGCAGGGGGCCGGAGACCCAGTACTTC.

The chain combines TRBV27 with TRBJ2-5, with D possibly matching TRBD1 (6 bases). The CDR3 totals 15 residues. V lost 4 bases, J lost 2 bases, and 14 bases lay in between. The V gene's germline CDR1 is MNHEY and CDR2 SMNVEV (reference sequence). In DNA form, the CDR3 reads TGTGCCAGCAGTTCCCCCACAGGGATTCAAGAGACCCAGTACTTC. Translating gives CASSSPTGIQETQYF.

The chain is built from TRBV18 and TRBJ2-1; TRBD2 agrees at 10 bases. The ends lost 3 bases at V and 3 bases at J; junction bases unmatched: 5. Germline V gene sequence: CDR1 KGHSH, CDR2 LQKENI. The CDR3 has 16 amino acids. CDR3 amino acids: CASSPPLAGVYNEQFF. CDR3 nucleotide sequence: TGTGCCAGCTCACCCCCTCTAGCGGGAGTCTACAATGAGCAGTTCTTC. Complete variable domain (other parts from reference TRBV18 and TRBJ2-1): NAGVMQNPRHLVRRRGQEARLRCSPMKGHSHVYWYRQLPEEGLKFMVYLQKENIIDESGMPKERFSAEFPKEGPSILRIQQVVRGDSAAYFCASSPPLAGVYNEQFFGPGTRLTVL.